These 6 T cell receptor beta chains share one sample of origin, sequenced in a study of cytomegalovirus exposure and HLA in healthy donors (dated by TCRdb to the late 2010s). Library generation was performed with the immunoSEQ multiplex PCR assay. A mixture of 60 forward primers for TCR Vbeta segments and 13 reverse primers for TCR Jbeta segments was used in the multiplex PCR. The clones in this table, taken by TCRdb from immuneACCESS, are in-frame only. Not every clone is retained; where verified, under half of the shortfall comes from an unresolved V gene, and the cause of the rest is unknown. Across this sample there are some 130,000 clones, with more than 75% seen only once. About 5% of the sample is in the top ten clones. Sequencing was carried out using PBMCs. The receptor set was obtained from a woman younger than 45 in good health and CMV-seronegative.

In DNA, the CDR3 is TGTGCCAGCAGTATACTAGCGGGAGTTACCCACAATGAGCAGTTCTTC. This gives the protein CASSILAGVTHNEQFF. The chain employs TRBV28 and TRBJ2-1; 11 nucleotides align to TRBD2. CDR3 size: 16 residues. The ends lost 5 bases at V and 5 bases at J; junction bases unmatched: 8. Germline lookup yields CDR1 MDHEN and CDR2 SYDVKM.

The chain joins TRBV27 to TRBJ2-2; D perhaps matches TRBD1 (7 bases). This CDR3 contains 13 residues. Germline V CDR1 and CDR2: MNHEY, SMNVEV (reference sequence). Trimming cost V 6 bases and J 5 bases, with 10 bases left between them. CDR3 nucleotide sequence: TGTGCCAGCAGGACAGGGAGGACCGGGGAGCTGTTTTTT. This translates into CASRTGRTGELFF.

J is TRBJ1-3 and V is TRBV28, with 7 bases that match TRBD1. J gave up 0 bases and V 7 bases, and 6 bases lay outside the gene matches. The CDR3 runs to 15 residues. Germline CDR1 MDHEN, CDR2 SYDVKM. CDR3 DNA: TGTGCCAGCATAACAGGGGATATCTCTGGAAACACCATATATTTT. Protein: CASITGDISGNTIYF.

The DNA of the CDR3 is TGCGCCAGCAGCCTGGGACAGGGGTACTACGAGCAGTACTTC. Amino acids: CASSLGQGYYEQYF. This chain links TRBV4-1 with TRBJ2-7; 10 bases map to TRBD1. The length of the CDR3 is 14 residues. Looked up from germline, CDR1 is MGHRA and CDR2 is YSYEKL. The trim removed 4 bases at V and 3 bases at J, leaving 3 bases unmatched.

This chain connects TRBV2 to TRBJ1-2, with D possibly matching TRBD1 (5 bases). The CDR3 length is 14 residues. In germline, CDR1 is SNHLY, CDR2 FYNNEI. V was pared by 6 bases and J by 2 bases, with 13 bases between. The CDR3 nucleotides are TGTGCCAGCAGAAACAGGAACAAAAACTATGGCTACACCTTC. Encoded protein: CASRNRNKNYGYTF.

The gene calls are TRBV14 and TRBJ2-1; tentative D call: TRBD1 (5 bases). Germline V gene data show CDR1 as SGHDN and CDR2 as FVKESK. V dropped 8 bases and J dropped 1 base, with 6 bases sitting between them. The CDR3 is 12 residues long. The CDR3 region has the DNA TGTGCCAGCGGGGCATCCTACAATGAGCAGTTCTTC. Translated, it gives CASGASYNEQFF.